Below, 30 T cell receptor beta chains from the same sample are listed, as sequenced in a study of T-cell reconstitution after alpha-beta-depleted transplantation in children. The authors prepared the TCRbeta library with unique molecular identifiers. TCRdb reanalysed the PCR reads using MiXCR and keeps one entry per CDR3 protein. Of 40,000 to 60,000 distinct CDR3 sequences listed, roughly 8.7% were seen once; the top ten hold roughly 29%. The sample in question was PBMCs, mostly from graft donor cells, obtained 60 days after TCRalphabeta/CD19-depleted stem cell transplant. These receptors came from a male patient aged 2-9 years who had a stem cell transplant for chronic granulomatous disease, so the T cells may come from the graft donor.

In its sample, this clonotype was seen many times. This CDR3 reads CASKIPGTGTYEQYF. The CDR3 DNA reads as TGTGCCTCAAAAATCCCCGGGACAGGTACCTACGAGCAGTACTTC. The V and J genes are TRBV30 and TRBJ2-7; 8 nucleotides match TRBD1. The germline gives CDR1 GTSNPN, CDR2 SVGIG (reference sequence). This CDR3 region has 15 residues. The J segment lost 2 bases and the V segment lost 7 bases, leaving 13 bases of the junction unmatched.

Only a few counts were recorded for this clonotype. The genes are TRBV6-2 or TRBV6-3 and TRBJ2-3; 16 nucleotides match TRBD2. Germline CDR1 MNHEY, CDR2 SVGEGT. Germline trimming cut 7 bases from V and 4 bases from J; bases unmatched to any gene: 20. This CDR3 has 21 amino acids. CDR3 amino acids: CASTTYPGLAGGSTGADTQYF. The CDR3 nucleotides read TGTGCCAGCACGACCTACCCGGGACTAGCGGGAGGGTCCACCGGCGCAGATACGCAGTATTTT.

There are many counts of this clonotype. The DNA for the CDR3 is TGTGCCAGCAGTTTATGGGGGGGGCGCACTGAAGCTTTCTTT. This encodes CASSLWGGRTEAFF. The genes are TRBV28 and TRBJ1-1; D may be TRBD1 (6 bases). Trimming cost V 0 bases and J 4 bases, with 9 bases left between them. Germline V gene data show CDR1 as MDHEN and CDR2 as SYDVKM. This CDR3 is built from 14 residues.

This clonotype has at least ten counts. The chain employs TRBV18 and TRBJ1-1, with no clear D. The V gene lost 0 bases and the J gene lost 5 bases, with 13 bases spanning the gap. CDR1 and CDR2 (germline): KGHSH, LQKENI. CDR3 length: 15 amino acids. The CDR3 region is CASSPPSALGTEAFF. In DNA form, the CDR3 reads TGTGCCAGCTCACCACCGTCGGCCCTCGGGACTGAAGCTTTCTTT.

This clonotype was observed a few times. This chain connects TRBV7-9 to TRBJ2-2; D is ambiguous. The CDR3 spans 15 residues. Germline values: CDR1 SEHNR, CDR2 FQNEAQ (reference sequence). Deletions cut 5 bases from V and 1 base from J, with 11 bases between. The CDR3 loop is CASSLDGKNTGELFF. In DNA, the CDR3 is TGTGCCAGCAGCCTTGACGGAAAGAACACCGGGGAGCTGTTTTTT.

This clonotype was found many times. CDR3 region: CAISDNIVGGTYEQYF. In nucleotides, the CDR3 is TGTGCCATCAGTGATAATATCGTAGGGGGGACCTACGAGCAGTACTTC. The chain recombines TRBV10-3 with TRBJ2-7; D tentatively reads TRBD1 or TRBD2 (6 bases each). This CDR3 comprises 16 residues. Trimming removed 3 bases from V and 2 bases from J, with 17 bases in between. Germline loops: CDR1 ENHRY, CDR2 SYGVKD.

This clonotype was seen repeatedly, ten times or more. The chain recombines TRBV12-3 or TRBV12-4 with TRBJ2-3; D gene unclear. V was pared by 3 bases and J by 2 bases, with 6 bases between. This CDR3 region has 13 residues. The CDR3 loop is CASSFYLTDTQYF. The DNA for the CDR3 is TGTGCCAGCAGTTTCTATCTCACAGATACGCAGTATTTT.

This clonotype has ten or more counts. The chain couples TRBV5-1 to TRBJ2-2; 12 bases are shared with TRBD2. After removal of 3 bases from V and 4 bases from J, the junction contained 7 bases not matched to a gene. The CDR3 covers 17 residues. The germline V gene encodes CDR1 SGHRS and CDR2 YFSETQ. Written as DNA, the CDR3 is TGCGCCAGCAGCTGGGACGGACTAGCGGGGTTCACCGGGGAGCTGTTTTTT. The encoded protein is CASSWDGLAGFTGELFF.

The sample holds many counts of this clonotype. V gene TRBV7-9 combines with J gene TRBJ1-2, with 7 bases lining up with TRBD1. The germline gives CDR1 SEHNR, CDR2 FQNEAQ (reference sequence). This CDR3 contains 16 residues. The J segment lost 5 bases and the V segment lost 8 bases, leaving 17 bases of the junction unmatched. The CDR3 bases are TGTGCCAGCGACCGACTTAAGGGACAGCTCGCTTATGGCTACACCTTC. Residues: CASDRLKGQLAYGYTF.

To note about this clonotype: Being one base from a much bigger clone, this may be a read error. CDR3 residues: CSATGRGTEAFF. In DNA form, the CDR3 reads TGCAGTGCTACGGGACGGGGCACTGAAGCTTTCTTT. This chain uses TRBV20-1 with TRBJ1-1; perhaps TRBD1 as D (5 bases). The length of the CDR3 is 12 residues. Germline V gives CDR1 DFQATT, CDR2 SNEGSKA (reference sequence). V dropped 4 bases and J dropped 4 bases, with 10 bases sitting between them.

The chain uses TRBV7-2 and TRBJ2-3; perhaps TRBD1 as D (5 bases). CDR1 and CDR2 (germline): SGHTA, FQGNSA. Trimming took 4 bases from V and 8 from J, leaving 13 bases between them. This CDR3 contains 13 residues. As DNA, the CDR3 is TGTGCCAGCAGCTCCGAAAATAGGGGTACGCAGTATTTT. It codes for CASSSENRGTQYF.

V usage is TRBV5-6 and J usage is TRBJ2-7; 9 bases align to TRBD2. CDR1 SGHDT and CDR2 YYEEEE come from the germline V gene. Unmatched junction bases numbered 13, after V lost 1 base and J lost 5 bases. The CDR3 is made up of 17 amino acids. The chain's CDR3 is CASSLRGGLAGTDEQYF. CDR3 nucleotides: TGTGCCAGCAGCTTGAGGGGGGGTCTAGCGGGGACAGACGAGCAGTACTTC.

This clonotype was recorded once. This may be a read error, as it is one base from a much larger clone. This chain links TRBV6-2 or TRBV6-3 with TRBJ1-2; D is undetermined. There are 14 residues in the CDR3. In germline, CDR1 is MNHEY, CDR2 SVGEGT. The CDR3 region is CASCYSPGIYGYTF. Written as DNA, the CDR3 is TGTGCCAGCTGTTACTCGCCGGGGATTTATGGCTACACCTTC.

A few counts support this clonotype. The CDR3 DNA reads TGTGCCAGCAGCTTAGGGGAAAACATTCAGTACTTC. Protein: CASSLGENIQYF. The V gene is TRBV13, the J gene TRBJ2-4; D gene ambiguous. V dropped 0 bases and J dropped 5 bases, with 2 bases sitting between them. The CDR3 covers 12 residues. Germline V gene sequence: CDR1 PRHDT, CDR2 FYEKMQ (reference sequence).

This clonotype appeared many times. This sequence joins TRBV7-8 and TRBJ1-2; 7 bases are a match to TRBD1. The V gene's germline CDR1 is SGHVS and CDR2 FQNEAQ. The ends lost 4 bases at V and 4 bases at J; junction bases unmatched: 12. CDR3 size: 16 residues. The CDR3 coding sequence is TGTGCCAGCAGCTCACTAATTACAGGGGCACGCTATGGCTACACCTTC. Translated: CASSSLITGARYGYTF. Full variable domain (outside the CDR3, taken from reference TRBV7-8 and TRBJ1-2): GAGVSQSPRYKVAKRGQDVALRCDPISGHVSLFWYQQALGQGPEFLTYFQNEAQLDKSGLPSDRFFAERPEGSVSTLKIQRTQQEDSAVYLCASSSLITGARYGYTFGSGTRLTVV.

This clonotype has ten or more counts. The chain is built from TRBV7-9 and TRBJ2-5; TRBD2 agrees at 7 bases. Germline CDR1 is SEHNR and CDR2 is FQNEAQ (reference sequence). Trimming at V came to 3 bases and at J to 2 bases, leaving 12 bases not matched to a gene. The length of the CDR3 is 17 residues. The CDR3 DNA reads TGTGCCAGCAGCTTCTCGATGGTCCAGGGAGGGCAAGAGACCCAGTACTTC. Residues: CASSFSMVQGGQETQYF.

This clonotype was counted many times. The genes are TRBV3-1 and TRBJ2-1, with TRBD2 matching over 7 bases. CDR1 is LGHDT and CDR2 is YNNKEL in the germline V gene (reference sequence). Germline trimming cut 4 bases from V and 4 bases from J; bases unmatched to any gene: 4. The CDR3 sequence is 14 residues long. CDR3 nucleotides: TGTGCCAGCAGCCTTAGCGGGTCTTACAATGAGCAGTTCTTC. Translation: CASSLSGSYNEQFF.

The V and J genes are TRBV6-6 and TRBJ2-7; D is unresolved. The CDR3 sequence is 11 residues long. Trimming shortened V by 0 bases and J by 7 bases, and 4 bases separated the two germline ends. Germline CDR1 reads MNHNY; CDR2 reads SVGAGI (reference sequence). CDR3 region: CASSYSWEQYF. The CDR3 nucleotides read TGTGCCAGCAGTTACTCTTGGGAGCAGTACTTC.

This clonotype was seen a handful of times. V gene TRBV11-1 combines with J gene TRBJ2-2; 9 positions agree with TRBD1. CDR3 size: 18 residues. Germline CDR1 and CDR2: SGHAT and FQDESV (reference sequence). Losses at the gene ends were 4 bases for V and 4 bases for J; bases not matched to a gene: 13. CDR3 region: CASSWTCRDRVRTGELFF. CDR3 DNA sequence: TGTGCCAGCAGCTGGACATGCCGGGACAGGGTTCGCACCGGGGAGCTGTTTTTT.

Ten or more counts support this clonotype. The V call is TRBV7-8, the J call TRBJ1-3; D is undetermined. CDR1 and CDR2 from the germline V gene are SGHVS and FQNEAQ. The CDR3 is made up of 14 amino acids. Trimming removed 3 bases at V and 2 bases at J, with 8 bases between. DNA for the CDR3: TGTGCCAGCAGCTTCCAAGTTGCTGGAAACACCATATATTTT. Residues: CASSFQVAGNTIYF.

This clonotype was detected many times. The chain combines TRBV20-1 with TRBJ2-1, with 7 bases aligning to TRBD2. CDR1 and CDR2 (germline): DFQATT, SNEGSKA (reference sequence). The V segment lost 3 bases and the J segment 5 bases; nucleotides outside the gene matches: 7. This CDR3 contains 14 residues. The CDR3 loop is CSASGTNPHNEQFF. The CDR3 bases are TGCAGTGCTAGTGGGACTAACCCGCACAATGAGCAGTTCTTC.

The V and J genes are TRBV7-2 and TRBJ1-6; the D is unclear. V lost 6 bases, J lost 9 bases, and 18 bases lay in between. The germline V gene has CDR1 SGHTA and CDR2 FQGNSA. This CDR3 region has 15 residues. The CDR3 DNA reads TGTGCCAGCAGGCTTAGAGTTGGGGTCAGTTCACCCCTCCACTTT. It codes for CASRLRVGVSSPLHF.

This clonotype was recorded at least ten times. The chain joins TRBV6-2 or TRBV6-3 to TRBJ2-1; D is ambiguous. The CDR3 is made up of 14 amino acids. Trimming stripped 6 bases from V and 4 bases from J, with 13 bases between. Germline loops: CDR1 MNHEY, CDR2 SVGEGT. The chain's CDR3 is CASRTSWRYNEQFF. CDR3 sequence (DNA): TGTGCCAGCAGGACTTCCTGGCGGTACAATGAGCAGTTCTTC.

This clonotype appeared many times. V is TRBV20-1 and J is TRBJ1-2; D gene uncertain. CDR3 length: 12 residues. V lost 0 bases, J lost 8 bases, and 10 bases lay in between. The germline V gene has CDR1 DFQATT and CDR2 SNEGSKA (reference sequence). The CDR3 DNA is TGCAGTGCTAGAGATCCACCCAAGGGCTACACCTTC. Its protein product is CSARDPPKGYTF.

This clonotype was seen repeatedly, ten times or more. The chain carries TRBV11-2 and TRBJ2-7; D remains ambiguous. The CDR3 is 15 amino acids. CDR1 is SGHAT, CDR2 FQNNGV, per germline. V shed 0 bases and J shed 2 bases, with 11 bases lying between them. In DNA, the CDR3 is TGTGCCAGCAGCTTAGACGACTTCAAAACCTACGAGCAGTACTTC. This sequence encodes CASSLDDFKTYEQYF.

This clonotype was counted many times. The CDR3 loop reads CSARGYGPEETQYF. For the CDR3, the DNA is TGCAGTGCTAGAGGGTACGGACCTGAAGAGACCCAGTACTTC. The chain has TRBV20-1 and TRBJ2-5; D ambiguous. This CDR3 has 14 amino acids. V was cut by 1 base and J by 3 bases, with 12 bases left in between. From germline, CDR1 is DFQATT and CDR2 SNEGSKA (reference sequence).

This chain links TRBV6-5 with TRBJ2-1; 8 bases map to TRBD2. CDR1 is MNHEY and CDR2 is SVGAGI in the germline V gene. J was trimmed by 5 bases and V by 3 bases; bases with no gene match: 9. The CDR3 extends over 16 amino acids. CDR3 loop: CASSYHGLAGNNEQFF. The CDR3 region has the DNA TGTGCCAGCAGTTATCACGGACTAGCCGGGAACAATGAGCAGTTCTTC.

This clonotype was observed a handful of times. The rearrangement joins TRBV7-2 to TRBJ2-3, with 9 bases matching TRBD1. CDR3 length equals 15 residues. With 5 bases clipped from V and 0 bases from J, the junction kept 3 bases outside the gene matches. Per germline, CDR1 SGHTA and CDR2 FQGNSA. CDR3 nucleotide sequence: TGTGCCAGCAGCCTGGGACAGGGTAGCACAGATACGCAGTATTTT. Translating gives CASSLGQGSTDTQYF.

This rearrangement joins TRBV19 to TRBJ2-4, with a weak D call TRBD1 (6 bases). Between the trimmed V and J ends, which lost 5 bases and 1 base, there was a span of 9 bases. The length of the CDR3 is 14 residues. CDR1 LNHDA and CDR2 SQIVND come from the germline V gene (reference sequence). CDR3 sequence (DNA): TGTGCCAGTAGTGTCCAGGGGGCCAAAAACATTCAGTACTTC. The encoded protein is CASSVQGAKNIQYF.

In its sample, this clonotype was seen many times. The chain is built from TRBV2 and TRBJ2-7; 11 bases fit TRBD2. The CDR3 has 16 residues. V shed 6 bases, J shed 0 bases, and the junction held 7 bases outside the gene matches. Germline CDR1 reads SNHLY; CDR2 reads FYNNEI. DNA of the CDR3: TGTGCCAGCAGCCCTTCTCTAGCGGGAGGCTCCTACGAGCAGTACTTC. Translation gives CASSPSLAGGSYEQYF. Using reference TRBV2 and TRBJ2-7 for the parts outside the CDR3, the full variable domain is EPEVTQTPSHQVTQMGQEVILRCVPISNHLYFYWYRQILGQKVEFLVSFYNNEISEKSEIFDDQFSVERPDGSNFTLKIRSTKLEDSAMYFCASSPSLAGGSYEQYFGPGTRLTVT.